Listed here are 28 T cell receptor beta chains from one sample, sequenced in a study of blood T cells in healthy people across ages. Sample-barcoded 5' priming and a J-beta primer mix drove a second PCR of about 6 to 12 cycles. In TCRdb, the 5' RACE reads were re-called with MiXCR into one record per CDR3 protein. Of 1.5 million to 2 million distinct CDR3 sequences detected, about 50% appear once; the ten largest clones hold 2.1%. Sequenced: blood. The receptors come from a middle-aged woman in good health.

This clonotype has just a few counts. The J gene is TRBJ1-2, the V gene TRBV4-2; 7 nucleotides agree with TRBD1. V lost 0 bases and J lost 4; bases outside the gene matches: 8. Per the germline V gene, CDR1 is LGHNA and CDR2 is YNFKEQ. The CDR3 totals 16 residues. DNA of the CDR3: TGTGCCAGCAGCCAAGATCGGAGACAGGGCGGCTATGGCTACACCTTC. This gives the protein CASSQDRRQGGYGYTF.

The chain joins TRBV28 to TRBJ2-1; TRBD1 agrees at 9 bases. The CDR3 is made up of 15 amino acids. Germline V gene lookup returns CDR1 MDHEN and CDR2 SYDVKM. V lost 6 bases and J lost 4; bases outside the gene matches: 7. The CDR3 sequence: CASRSEGTGYNEQFF. For the CDR3, the DNA is TGTGCCAGCAGGAGCGAGGGGACAGGGTACAATGAGCAGTTCTTC.

This clonotype was seen more than once but under ten times. The chain employs TRBV20-1 and TRBJ2-1; 11 nucleotides align to TRBD2. Germline CDR1 DFQATT, CDR2 SNEGSKA (reference sequence). Trimming cost V 4 bases and J 2 bases; bases outside gene matches: 4. CDR3 length: 15 residues. The CDR3 DNA follows: TGCAGTGCTACACCTAGCGGGGGGCCCTACAATGAGCAGTTCTTC. Its translation: CSATPSGGPYNEQFF.

J is TRBJ2-1 and V is TRBV24-1; TRBD1 matches at 9 bases. The CDR3 is 13 amino acids. Germline values: CDR1 KGHDR, CDR2 SFDVKD. Losses at the gene ends were 7 bases for V and 6 bases for J; bases not matched to a gene: 3. The CDR3 region has the DNA TGTGCCACCAGACAGGGGGCTGGCAATGAGCAGTTCTTC. It translates to CATRQGAGNEQFF.

This clonotype was observed a single time. The chain has TRBV7-2 and TRBJ1-5; 9 bases map to TRBD1. Per germline, CDR1 SGHTA and CDR2 FQGNSA. Trimming took 1 base from V and 0 from J; bases not matched to a gene: 13. The CDR3 contains 20 residues. In DNA form, the CDR3 reads TGTGCCAGCAGCTTAGGGGAACAGGGGGCGACGATAGGTAGCAATCAGCCCCAGCATTTT. This encodes CASSLGEQGATIGSNQPQHF.

The chain employs TRBV25-1 and TRBJ2-1; D might be TRBD1 (6 bases). Judging by the DNA end, TRBJ2-7 fits better; the J call may be wrong. The germline V gene has CDR1 MGHDK and CDR2 SYGVNS. The CDR3 loop spans 17 amino acids. CDR3 nucleotides: TGTGCCAGCAGTGAATCAGGGGTACGACCTACCTACAATGAGCAGTACTTC. Translating it yields CASSESGVRPTYNEQYF.

This clonotype was seen only a few times. The rearrangement links TRBV7-9 to TRBJ2-7; tentatively, D is TRBD1 (7 bases). The CDR3 contains 14 residues. V was shortened by 8 bases and J by 4 bases, with 18 bases between the two germline ends. Germline CDR1 and CDR2: SEHNR and FQNEAQ (reference sequence). CDR3 sequence (DNA): TGTGCCAGCGGACGACAGGGAGGCTCTTACGAGCAGTACTTC. Amino acids: CASGRQGGSYEQYF.

The chain uses TRBV18 and TRBJ2-1; D perhaps matches TRBD1 (6 bases). Germline values: CDR1 KGHSH, CDR2 LQKENI. V was pared by 3 bases and J by 4 bases, with 10 bases between. The CDR3 covers 14 residues. This CDR3 is CASSPRDKYNEQFF. The CDR3 nucleotides are TGTGCCAGCTCACCTAGGGACAAGTACAATGAGCAGTTCTTC.

The chain joins TRBV7-2 to TRBJ1-2; 9 nucleotides align to TRBD1. The CDR3 contains 16 residues. With V trimmed by 10 bases and J by 0 bases, 12 bases remained unmatched. Germline lookup yields CDR1 SGHTA and CDR2 FQGNSA. This chain's CDR3 is CATDSGQGISNYGYTF. The CDR3 DNA reads as TGTGCCACGGACTCTGGACAGGGGATTTCTAACTATGGCTACACCTTC.

This clonotype was detected ten times or more. This sequence joins TRBV9 and TRBJ2-3, with TRBD2 matching 8 bases. CDR1 is SGDLS and CDR2 is YYNGEE in the germline V gene. V dropped 5 bases and J dropped 3; count of bases not matched to a gene: 5. CDR3 length equals 14 residues. For the CDR3, the DNA is TGTGCCAGCAGTGTTAGCGGGACTACAGATACGCAGTATTTT. The encoded protein is CASSVSGTTDTQYF.

This clonotype is a singleton in its sample. This sequence joins TRBV13 and TRBJ2-5; TRBD2 aligns across 12 bases. This CDR3 is built from 17 residues. Germline V gene data show CDR1 as PRHDT and CDR2 as FYEKMQ (reference sequence). Trimming at V came to 4 bases and at J to 0 bases, leaving 6 bases not matched to a gene. CDR3 nucleotides: TGTGCCAGCAGCTCAATCGGGACTAGCGGGTACCAAGAGACCCAGTACTTC. It specifies CASSSIGTSGYQETQYF.

V usage is TRBV4-3 and J usage is TRBJ2-7; TRBD1 agrees at 7 bases. Germline CDR1 reads LGHNA; CDR2 reads YSLEER. Trimming took 3 bases from V and 3 from J; bases not matched to a gene: 5. The CDR3 covers 14 residues. CDR3 region: CASSHVDRDYEQYF. The CDR3 DNA sequence: TGCGCCAGCAGCCATGTTGACAGGGACTACGAGCAGTACTTC.

This clonotype has more than one count but fewer than ten. The chain combines TRBV29-1 with TRBJ2-4; 7 bases line up with TRBD1. The last part of the DNA fits TRBJ2-5 better; the J call may be wrong. Germline CDR1 reads SQVTM; CDR2 reads ANQGSEA. CDR3 length equals 14 residues. The CDR3 here is CSVFAGGGWETQYF. As DNA, the CDR3 is TGCAGCGTCTTTGCAGGGGGTGGTTGGGAGACCCAGTACTTC.

The chain employs TRBV5-6 and TRBJ1-2; perhaps TRBD1 as D (6 bases). The V end lost 0 bases, the J end lost 4 bases, and 16 bases lay between the germline ends. The CDR3 is made up of 16 amino acids. Germline assignment: CDR1 SGHDT and CDR2 YYEEEE. The CDR3 DNA is TGTGCCAGCAGCTTGGATCCCCCAGGGGCCCCCTATGGCTACACCTTC. This translates into CASSLDPPGAPYGYTF. Drawing the rest from reference TRBV5-6 and TRBJ1-2, the complete variable domain is DAGVTQSPTHLIKTRGQQVTLRCSPKSGHDTVSWYQQALGQGPQFIFQYYEEEERQRGNFPDRFSGHQFPNYSSELNVNALLLGDSALYLCASSLDPPGAPYGYTFGSGTRLTVV.

This chain links TRBV6-2 or TRBV6-3 with TRBJ2-5; D assignment may be TRBD1 or TRBD2 (5 bases each). The V end lost 7 bases, the J end lost 5 bases, and 14 bases lay between the germline ends. Germline lookup yields CDR1 MNHEY and CDR2 SVGEGT. The CDR3 loop spans 13 amino acids. The CDR3 coding sequence is TGTGCCAGCACCTTACTAGAGGGGGAGACCCAGTACTTC. Translated, it gives CASTLLEGETQYF.

V gene TRBV5-1 combines with J gene TRBJ1-2; 11 nucleotides match TRBD1. The CDR3 length is 15 residues. Germline lookup yields CDR1 SGHRS and CDR2 YFSETQ. Trimming took 5 bases from V and 3 from J; bases not matched to a gene: 6. DNA for the CDR3: TGCGCCAGCAGAATAAGGGACAGGGGGGACTATGGCTACACCTTC. It translates to CASRIRDRGDYGYTF.

In its sample, this clonotype was seen once. Since no conserved phenylalanine or tryptophan closes the CDR3, a read error is the likely cause. The rearrangement joins TRBV7-2 to TRBJ1-2, with D hard to call. The CDR3 is 14 residues long. V was shortened by 5 bases and J by 1 base, with 11 bases between the two germline ends. Germline assignment: CDR1 SGHTA and CDR2 FQGNSA. CDR3 loop: CASSGQLINYGYTL. Here the CDR3 DNA reads TGTGCCAGCAGCGGGCAGCTCATTAACTATGGCTACACCTTA.

The V and J genes are TRBV24-1 and TRBJ2-5, with 14 nucleotides matching TRBD2. The V and J ends lost 2 bases and 5 bases, in that order; junction bases with no gene match: 3. The CDR3 contains 16 residues. CDR1 KGHDR and CDR2 SFDVKD come from the germline V gene. The CDR3 DNA reads as TGTGCCACCAGTGATTCCGGACTAGCGGGGGGTGAGACCCAGTACTTC. Its protein is CATSDSGLAGGETQYF.

This sequence joins TRBV5-1 and TRBJ2-1, with D perhaps matching TRBD1 (5 bases). Looked up from germline, CDR1 is SGHRS and CDR2 is YFSETQ. The CDR3 length is 15 residues. Deletions cut 0 bases from V and 10 bases from J, with 17 bases between. The CDR3 sequence: CASSLALSQGSEQFF. The CDR3 DNA follows: TGCGCCAGCAGCTTGGCGTTGAGTCAGGGTAGCGAGCAGTTCTTC. The full variable domain, its missing parts supplied by reference TRBV5-1 and TRBJ2-1, is KAGVTQTPRYLIKTRGQQVTLSCSPISGHRSVSWYQQTPGQGLQFLFEYFSETQRNKGNFPGRFSGRQFSNSRSEMNVSTLELGDSALYLCASSLALSQGSEQFFGPGTRLTVL.

The rearrangement links TRBV5-1 to TRBJ2-7, with TRBD2 matching over 12 bases. CDR1 and CDR2 from the germline V gene are SGHRS and YFSETQ. The CDR3 sequence is 15 residues long. Losses at the gene ends were 6 bases for V and 3 bases for J; bases not matched to a gene: 7. This CDR3 is CASNPTSGGHYEQYF. The DNA of the CDR3 is TGCGCCAGCAATCCGACTAGCGGGGGACACTACGAGCAGTACTTC.

This chain joins TRBV11-1 and TRBJ2-7; possible D gene TRBD1, 6 bases. Trimming removed 5 bases at V and 5 bases at J, with 19 bases between. Germline CDR1 SGHAT, CDR2 FQDESV (reference sequence). The CDR3 runs 15 residues. This CDR3 reads CASSRDRSFGNEQYF. As DNA, the CDR3 is TGTGCCAGCAGCCGAGACAGGTCTTTCGGCAACGAGCAGTACTTC.

Comments on this clonotype: At one of its ends the junction is not consistent with the germline gene, which may arise from a read error. The V call is TRBV4-2, the J call TRBJ2-4; D gene ambiguous. Judging by the DNA end, TRBJ2-1 fits better; the J call may be wrong. Looked up from germline, CDR1 is LGHNA and CDR2 is YNFKEQ. This CDR3 has 15 amino acids. CDR3 nucleotides: TGTGCCAGCGGCCAAGATGGGCGATTGCAAGAGACCCAGTTCTTC. Residues: CASGQDGRLQETQFF.

This clonotype was found many times. The gene calls are TRBV5-1 and TRBJ2-1; D is possibly TRBD2 (6 bases). The CDR3 extends over 15 amino acids. Germline lookup yields CDR1 SGHRS and CDR2 YFSETQ. V was cut by 0 bases and J by 0 bases, with 7 bases left in between. This CDR3 reads CASSLVGSSYNEQFF. CDR3 DNA sequence: TGCGCCAGCAGCTTGGTCGGGAGCTCCTACAATGAGCAGTTCTTC.

This chain uses TRBV7-2 with TRBJ2-3; D is ambiguous. Per germline, CDR1 SGHTA and CDR2 FQGNSA. Trimming stripped 5 bases from V and 5 bases from J, with 14 bases between. The CDR3 extends over 14 amino acids. For the CDR3, the DNA is TGTGCCAGCAGCGTAGTACGGGCGAGAGATACGCAGTATTTT. Residues: CASSVVRARDTQYF.

The chain carries TRBV20-1 and TRBJ2-1; 8 nucleotides align to TRBD2. Per germline, CDR1 DFQATT and CDR2 SNEGSKA (reference sequence). Losses at the gene ends were 0 bases for V and 4 bases for J; bases not matched to a gene: 14. The length of the CDR3 is 18 residues. The DNA for the CDR3 is TGCAGTGCTAGAGATAGAAAAGCGGGGGAGGTTCAATACAATGAGCAGTTCTTC. This sequence encodes CSARDRKAGEVQYNEQFF.

The chain's CDR3 is CASSYIPPGQGSSNQPQHF. CDR3 sequence (DNA): TGTGCCAGCAGTTACATACCTCCGGGACAGGGGTCGAGCAATCAGCCCCAGCATTTT. The genes are TRBV6-5 and TRBJ1-5, with TRBD1 matching over 10 bases. V trimming: 2 bases; J trimming: 1 base; junction bases outside the gene matches: 11. In germline, CDR1 is MNHEY, CDR2 SVGAGI. The CDR3 sequence is 19 residues long.

The rearrangement links TRBV20-1 to TRBJ1-6, with TRBD1 as a possible D gene (5 bases). V lost 6 bases to trimming and J lost 6 bases, with 18 bases between them. The germline V gene has CDR1 DFQATT and CDR2 SNEGSKA (reference sequence). The CDR3 spans 15 residues. CDR3 loop: CSADPATGPNSPLHF. The DNA for the CDR3 is TGCAGTGCGGATCCGGCGACGGGACCTAATTCACCCCTCCACTTT.

This chain links TRBV28 with TRBJ1-5, with D tentatively TRBD1 (6 bases). The CDR3 loop spans 15 amino acids. V was clipped by 4 bases and J by 7 bases, with 17 bases between them. Germline V gives CDR1 MDHEN, CDR2 SYDVKM. CDR3 DNA sequence: TGTGCCAGCAGTTATGTCAGGGGACGGGGGCAGCCCCAGCATTTT. Protein: CASSYVRGRGQPQHF.